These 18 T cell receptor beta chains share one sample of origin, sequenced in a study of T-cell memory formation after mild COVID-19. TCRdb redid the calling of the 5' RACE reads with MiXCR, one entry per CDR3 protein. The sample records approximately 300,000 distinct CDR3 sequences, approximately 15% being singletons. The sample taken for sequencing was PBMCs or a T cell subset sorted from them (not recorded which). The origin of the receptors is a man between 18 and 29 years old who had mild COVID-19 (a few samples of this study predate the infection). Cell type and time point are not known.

CDR3 in DNA: TGTGCCAGCAGGTCCGGGACTAGCGGTCAAGAGACCCAGTACTTC. The encoded protein is CASRSGTSGQETQYF. The chain carries TRBV6-1 and TRBJ2-5; 11 nucleotides agree with TRBD2. CDR3 length: 15 amino acids. Germline CDR1 and CDR2: MNHNS and SASEGT. Losses at the gene ends were 6 bases for V and 2 bases for J; bases not matched to a gene: 5.

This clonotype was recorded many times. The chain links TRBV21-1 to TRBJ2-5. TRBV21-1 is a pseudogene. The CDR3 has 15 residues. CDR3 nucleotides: TGTGCCAGCAGCAAATTTCACTGCCTCCAAGAGACCCAGTACTTC. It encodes CASSKFHCLQETQYF.

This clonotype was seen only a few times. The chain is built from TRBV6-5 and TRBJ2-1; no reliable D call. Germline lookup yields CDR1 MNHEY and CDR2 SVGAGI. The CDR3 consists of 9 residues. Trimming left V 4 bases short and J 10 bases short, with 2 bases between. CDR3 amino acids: CASSCEQFF. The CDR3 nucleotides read TGTGCCAGCAGTTGCGAGCAGTTCTTC.

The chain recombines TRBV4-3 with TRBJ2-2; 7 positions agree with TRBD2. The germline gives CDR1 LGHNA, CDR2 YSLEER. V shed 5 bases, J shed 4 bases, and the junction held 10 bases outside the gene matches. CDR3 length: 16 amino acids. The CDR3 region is CASSRTRVWVTGELFF. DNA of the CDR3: TGCGCCAGCAGCAGGACTAGGGTTTGGGTCACCGGGGAGCTGTTTTTT.

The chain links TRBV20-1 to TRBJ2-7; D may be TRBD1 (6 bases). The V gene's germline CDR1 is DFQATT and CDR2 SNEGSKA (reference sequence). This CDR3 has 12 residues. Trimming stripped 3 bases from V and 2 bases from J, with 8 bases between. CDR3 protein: CSASGQTYEQYV. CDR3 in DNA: TGCAGTGCTAGCGGACAGACCTACGAGCAGTACGTC.

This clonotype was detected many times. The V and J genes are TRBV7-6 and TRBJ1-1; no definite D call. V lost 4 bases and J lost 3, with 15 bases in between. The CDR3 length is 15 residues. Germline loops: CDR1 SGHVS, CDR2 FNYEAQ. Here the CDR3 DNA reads TGTGCCAGCAGCTCCCACCGAGGGTTCGACACTGAAGCTTTCTTT. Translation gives CASSSHRGFDTEAFF.

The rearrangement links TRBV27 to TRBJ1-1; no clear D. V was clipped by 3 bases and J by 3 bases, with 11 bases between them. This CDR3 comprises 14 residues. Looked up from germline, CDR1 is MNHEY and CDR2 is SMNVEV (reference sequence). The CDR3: CASSFRGRDTEAFF. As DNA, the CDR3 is TGTGCCAGCAGTTTCCGGGGTAGGGACACTGAAGCTTTCTTT.

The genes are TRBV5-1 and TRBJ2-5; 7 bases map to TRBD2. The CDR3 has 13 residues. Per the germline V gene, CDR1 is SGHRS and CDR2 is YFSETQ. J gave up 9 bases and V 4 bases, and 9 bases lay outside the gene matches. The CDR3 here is CASSRDGEGSQYF. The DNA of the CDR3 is TGCGCCAGCAGCCGGGACGGGGAGGGGTCCCAGTACTTC. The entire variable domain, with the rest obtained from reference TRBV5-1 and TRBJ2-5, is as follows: KAGVTQTPRYLIKTRGQQVTLSCSPISGHRSVSWYQQTPGQGLQFLFEYFSETQRNKGNFPGRFSGRQFSNSRSEMNVSTLELGDSALYLCASSRDGEGSQYFGPGTRLLVL.

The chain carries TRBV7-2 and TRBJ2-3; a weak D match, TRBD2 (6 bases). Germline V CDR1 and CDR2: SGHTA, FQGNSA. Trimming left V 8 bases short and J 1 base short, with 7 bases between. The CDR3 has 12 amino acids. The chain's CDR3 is CASRGGTDTQYF. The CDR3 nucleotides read TGTGCCAGCCGCGGGGGCACAGATACGCAGTATTTT.

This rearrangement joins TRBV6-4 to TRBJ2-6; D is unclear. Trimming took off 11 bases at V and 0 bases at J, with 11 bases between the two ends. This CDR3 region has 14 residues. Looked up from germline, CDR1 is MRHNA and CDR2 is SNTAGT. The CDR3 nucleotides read TGTGCCCAACCCCGGGTCTCTGGGGCCAACGTCCTGACTTTC. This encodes CAQPRVSGANVLTF.

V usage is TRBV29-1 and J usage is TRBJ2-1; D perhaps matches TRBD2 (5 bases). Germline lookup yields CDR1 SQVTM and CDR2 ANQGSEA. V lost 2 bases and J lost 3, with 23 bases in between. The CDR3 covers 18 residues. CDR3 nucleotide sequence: TGCAGCGTTGAAAATAAGCCGGGAACTCCTTTTTACTACAATGAGCAGTTCTTC. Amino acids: CSVENKPGTPFYYNEQFF.

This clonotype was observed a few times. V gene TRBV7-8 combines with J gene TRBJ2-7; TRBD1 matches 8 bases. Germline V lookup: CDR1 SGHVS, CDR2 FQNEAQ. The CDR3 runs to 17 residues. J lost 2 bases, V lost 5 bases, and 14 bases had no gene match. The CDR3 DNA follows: TGTGCCAGCAGCCCACCCCGGGCGGGGACAGGAACCTACGAGCAGTACTTC. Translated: CASSPPRAGTGTYEQYF.

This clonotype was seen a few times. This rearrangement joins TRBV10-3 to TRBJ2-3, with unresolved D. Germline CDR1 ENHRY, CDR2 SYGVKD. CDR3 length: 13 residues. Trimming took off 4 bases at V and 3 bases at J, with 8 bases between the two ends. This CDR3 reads CAISGQRTDTQYF. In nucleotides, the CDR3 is TGTGCCATCAGTGGTCAGAGGACAGATACGCAGTATTTT.

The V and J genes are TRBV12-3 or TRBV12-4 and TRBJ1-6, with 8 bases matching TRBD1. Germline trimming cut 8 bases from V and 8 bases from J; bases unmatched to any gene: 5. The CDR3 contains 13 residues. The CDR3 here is CASRQGLDSPLHF. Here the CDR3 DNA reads TGTGCCAGCCGACAGGGGTTGGATTCACCCCTCCACTTT.

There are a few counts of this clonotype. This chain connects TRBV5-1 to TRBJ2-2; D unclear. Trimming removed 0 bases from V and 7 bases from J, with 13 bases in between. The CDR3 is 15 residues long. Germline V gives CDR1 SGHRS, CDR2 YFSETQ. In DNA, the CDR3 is TGCGCCAGCAGCTTGGCGGGTAGCAGAGTCGGGGAGCTGTTTTTT. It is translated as CASSLAGSRVGELFF.

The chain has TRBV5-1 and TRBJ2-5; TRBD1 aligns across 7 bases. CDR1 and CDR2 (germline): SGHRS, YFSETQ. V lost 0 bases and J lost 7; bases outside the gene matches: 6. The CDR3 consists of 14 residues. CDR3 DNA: TGCGCCAGCAGCTTGGGAGGACAGGAACGGACCCAGTACTTC. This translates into CASSLGGQERTQYF.

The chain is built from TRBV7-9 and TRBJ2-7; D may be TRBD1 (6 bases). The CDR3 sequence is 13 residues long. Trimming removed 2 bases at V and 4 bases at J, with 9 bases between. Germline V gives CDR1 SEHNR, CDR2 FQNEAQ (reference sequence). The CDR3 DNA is TGTGCCAGCAGCTTACAGGGGTGGTACGAGCAGTACGTC. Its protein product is CASSLQGWYEQYV.

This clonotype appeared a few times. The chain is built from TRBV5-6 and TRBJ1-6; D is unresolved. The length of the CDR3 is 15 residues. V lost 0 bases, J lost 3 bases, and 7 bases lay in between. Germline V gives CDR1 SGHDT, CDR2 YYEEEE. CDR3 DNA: TGTGCCAGCAGCTTGGACGGATACTATAATTCACCCCTCCACTTT. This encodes CASSLDGYYNSPLHF. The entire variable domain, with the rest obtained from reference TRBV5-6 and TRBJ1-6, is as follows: DAGVTQSPTHLIKTRGQQVTLRCSPKSGHDTVSWYQQALGQGPQFIFQYYEEEERQRGNFPDRFSGHQFPNYSSELNVNALLLGDSALYLCASSLDGYYNSPLHFGNGTRLTVT.